Presented here are 7 T cell receptor beta chains from one specimen sequenced in a study of blood T cells in healthy people across ages. Through a sample-barcoded 5' primer and a J-beta primer mix, a second PCR was run for roughly 7 to 12 cycles. TCRdb called the 5' RACE reads again in MiXCR, with one record for every CDR3 protein. This sample has about 1,400,000 distinct CDR3 sequences, with around 55% found just once. The sample taken for sequencing was blood. The receptor source for this set is a man aged 18 to 30 in good health.

The chain is built from TRBV4-2 and TRBJ2-3, with 9 nucleotides matching TRBD2. The CDR3 consists of 16 residues. Germline CDR1 is LGHNA and CDR2 is YNFKEQ. The ends lost 0 bases at V and 5 bases at J; junction bases unmatched: 6. CDR3 region: CASSQDPLAGLDTQYF. CDR3 DNA sequence: TGTGCCAGCAGCCAAGATCCCCTAGCGGGGTTAGATACGCAGTATTTT.

The chain carries TRBV7-2 and TRBJ1-2; no firm D call. V dropped 6 bases and J dropped 4 bases, with 9 bases sitting between them. CDR3 length: 12 residues. Germline CDR1 SGHTA, CDR2 FQGNSA. The CDR3 here is CASSSTLYGYTF. The CDR3 coding sequence is TGTGCCAGCAGTAGTACCCTCTATGGCTACACCTTC. Looking up the rest from reference TRBV7-2 and TRBJ1-2 gives the full variable domain: GAGVSQSPSNKVTEKGKDVELRCDPISGHTALYWYRQSLGQGLEFLIYFQGNSAPDKSGLPSDRFSAERTGGSVSTLTIQRTQQEDSAVYLCASSSTLYGYTFGSGTRLTVV.

This clonotype was picked up one time. One end of the junction varies from germline; a read error may be responsible. The rearrangement joins TRBV11-2 to TRBJ2-5; D assignment may be TRBD1 or TRBD2 (6 bases each). This CDR3 has 14 amino acids. Germline assignment: CDR1 SGHAT and CDR2 FQNNGV. For the CDR3, the DNA is TGTGCCGGCAGCTTAGGGGGTACCACTGGGAGGCAGTACTTC. Translating it yields CAGSLGGTTGRQYF.

V usage is TRBV9 and J usage is TRBJ2-3; D might be TRBD2 (6 bases). This CDR3 comprises 16 residues. Trimming stripped 0 bases from V and 2 bases from J, with 13 bases between. Looked up from germline, CDR1 is SGDLS and CDR2 is YYNGEE. The CDR3 reads CASSVEGGLSTDTQYF. CDR3 DNA sequence: TGTGCCAGCAGCGTAGAGGGAGGCCTATCCACAGATACGCAGTATTTT.

This clonotype came up a few times. The J gene is TRBJ1-2, the V gene TRBV20-1; D remains unclear. CDR3 length: 13 amino acids. V was clipped by 6 bases and J by 5 bases, with 16 bases between them. CDR1 is DFQATT, CDR2 SNEGSKA, per germline (reference sequence). This CDR3 reads CSASPGNKYGYTF. The DNA for the CDR3 is TGCAGTGCCAGTCCCGGCAATAAATATGGCTACACCTTC.

The rearrangement joins TRBV3-1 to TRBJ1-2; D may be TRBD1 (6 bases). The CDR3 covers 15 residues. Per the germline V gene, CDR1 is LGHDT and CDR2 is YNNKEL (reference sequence). The ends were cut back, 7 bases at V and 6 bases at J, with 21 bases in the middle. CDR3 sequence: CASTLSGEGGDGYTF. CDR3 bases: TGTGCCAGCACCCTCTCAGGGGAGGGAGGCGATGGCTACACCTTC.

The rearrangement links TRBV7-2 to TRBJ2-7; 7 nucleotides match TRBD1. From germline, CDR1 is SGHTA and CDR2 FQGNSA. The V segment lost 10 bases and the J segment 7 bases; nucleotides outside the gene matches: 13. The CDR3 has 13 amino acids. This chain's CDR3 is CATLGQPLGEQYF. CDR3 nucleotides: TGTGCCACCTTGGGACAGCCATTGGGGGAGCAGTACTTC. Full variable domain (missing parts from reference TRBV7-2 and TRBJ2-7): GAGVSQSPSNKVTEKGKDVELRCDPISGHTALYWYRQSLGQGLEFLIYFQGNSAPDKSGLPSDRFSAERTGGSVSTLTIQRTQQEDSAVYLCATLGQPLGEQYFGPGTRLTVT.